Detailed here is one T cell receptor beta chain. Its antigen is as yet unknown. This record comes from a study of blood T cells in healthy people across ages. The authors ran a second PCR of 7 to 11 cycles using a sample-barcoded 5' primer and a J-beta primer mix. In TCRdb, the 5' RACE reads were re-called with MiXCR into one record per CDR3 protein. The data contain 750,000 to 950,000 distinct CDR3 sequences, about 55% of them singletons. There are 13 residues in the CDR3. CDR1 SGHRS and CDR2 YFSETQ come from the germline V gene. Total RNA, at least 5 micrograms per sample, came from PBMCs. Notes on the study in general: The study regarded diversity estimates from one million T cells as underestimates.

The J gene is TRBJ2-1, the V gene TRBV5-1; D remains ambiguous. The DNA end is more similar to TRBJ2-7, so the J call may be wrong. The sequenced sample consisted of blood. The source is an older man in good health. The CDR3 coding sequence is TGCGCCAGCAGCTTGGACGTTTCCTACGAGCAGTACTTC. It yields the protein CASSLDVSYEQYF.